Presented here are 22 T cell receptor beta chains from one specimen sequenced in a study of beta chain features in type 1 diabetes. General study points: Researchers report that Type 1 diabetes patients had moderately but significantly shorter TCRB CDR3s across all four CD4+ subsets.

The antigens for these receptors are not known. The whole isolated RNA underwent reverse transcription, so sequencing captured expressed TCRB transcripts. Sequencing used immunoSEQ multiplex PCR; TCRdb keeps in-frame clones, though not all of them. The data contain fewer than 450,000 clones, roughly 14% of them seen just once; the ten biggest clones take up approximately 0.016%. Sequencing input: naive CD4+ T cells from blood. The receptors stem from a woman between 18 and 30 years old with type 1 diabetes.

The chain combines TRBV5-4 with TRBJ2-2, with D tentatively TRBD1 (6 bases). The length of the CDR3 is 16 residues. Germline V gene data show CDR1 as SGHNT and CDR2 as YYREEE (reference sequence). V shed 4 bases and J shed 2 bases, with 15 bases lying between them. CDR3 nucleotide sequence: TGTGCCAGCAGCCCCCGGGACAAAGTTAACACCGGGGAGCTGTTTTTT. The encoded protein is CASSPRDKVNTGELFF. Drawing the rest from reference TRBV5-4 and TRBJ2-2, the complete variable domain is ETGVTQSPTHLIKTRGQQVTLRCSSQSGHNTVSWYQQALGQGPQFIFQYYREEENGRGNFPPRFSGLQFPNYSSELNVNALELDDSALYLCASSPRDKVNTGELFFGEGSRLTVL.

A remark on this clone: In the same sample, other DNA sequences code for this CDR3. The chain links TRBV19 to TRBJ1-2; TRBD1 is a possible D gene (6 bases). CDR1 LNHDA and CDR2 SQIVND come from the germline V gene (reference sequence). There are 13 residues in the CDR3. V was trimmed by 2 bases and J by 2 bases, leaving 6 bases between them. CDR3 DNA sequence: TGTGCCAGTAGTATACAGGGGAACTATGGCTACACCTTC. Translating it yields CASSIQGNYGYTF.

This clone has only a few counts. The chain combines TRBV18 with TRBJ2-7; 8 bases map to TRBD1. Germline assignment: CDR1 KGHSH and CDR2 LQKENI. The CDR3 sequence is 15 residues long. J lost 3 bases, V lost 6 bases, and 10 bases had no gene match. The CDR3 reads CASSPGQGYSYEQYF. CDR3 bases: TGTGCCAGCTCTCCCGGACAGGGTTATAGCTACGAGCAGTACTTC. Full variable domain (outside the CDR3, taken from reference TRBV18 and TRBJ2-7): NAGVMQNPRHLVRRRGQEARLRCSPMKGHSHVYWYRQLPEEGLKFMVYLQKENIIDESGMPKERFSAEFPKEGPSILRIQQVVRGDSAAYFCASSPGQGYSYEQYFGPGTRLTVT.

The CDR3 nucleotides read TGCGCCAGCAGCCAAGGGGATCGGGGCTATGGCTACACCTTC. Translating gives CASSQGDRGYGYTF. The rearrangement joins TRBV4-3 to TRBJ1-2; the D is unclear. The CDR3 length is 14 residues. Trimming pared 1 base from V and 4 bases from J, leaving 10 bases between. The germline V gene encodes CDR1 LGHNA and CDR2 YSLEER.

This clone has more than one count but fewer than ten. The sample carries other DNA sequences with the same CDR3. This sequence joins TRBV15 and TRBJ2-5; 8 bases match TRBD2. V shed 8 bases and J 2 bases; nucleotides not matched to a gene: 4. The CDR3 covers 13 residues. Germline lookup yields CDR1 LNHNV and CDR2 YYDKDF (reference sequence). DNA for the CDR3: TGTGCCACCTCCGCGGGAGGACAAGAGACCCAGTACTTC. This gives the protein CATSAGGQETQYF.

The V and J genes are TRBV6-6 and TRBJ1-5; D is perhaps TRBD1 (5 bases). CDR3 size: 15 residues. Germline CDR1 is MNHNY and CDR2 is SVGAGI (reference sequence). V lost 2 bases to trimming and J lost 4 bases, with 12 bases between them. CDR3 nucleotides: TGTGCCAGCAGTTACGGGGCGCAATCAAATCAGCCCCAGCATTTT. Translating it yields CASSYGAQSNQPQHF.

V is TRBV29-1 and J is TRBJ1-1; no firm D call. Germline V gene data show CDR1 as SQVTM and CDR2 as ANQGSEA. This CDR3 has 13 amino acids. The V end lost 7 bases, the J end lost 0 bases, and 12 bases lay between the germline ends. The CDR3 coding sequence is TGCAGCGCCGAAGGGAGTTTGAACACTGAAGCTTTCTTT. This gives the protein CSAEGSLNTEAFF.

This clone was found a few times. The gene calls are TRBV4-1 and TRBJ2-1; 10 bases agree with TRBD2. Germline V CDR1 and CDR2: MGHRA, YSYEKL. Trimming took 1 base from V and 7 from J; bases not matched to a gene: 10. The CDR3 spans 17 residues. CDR3 sequence reads: CASSQGRRTSGANEQFF. The DNA for the CDR3 is TGCGCCAGCAGCCAAGGACGGCGGACTAGCGGAGCAAATGAGCAGTTCTTC.

This clone was seen only a few times. The genes are TRBV5-4 and TRBJ1-2; 9 bases match TRBD1. V shed 4 bases and J 4 bases; nucleotides not matched to a gene: 8. The CDR3 consists of 15 residues. Germline V gives CDR1 SGHNT, CDR2 YYREEE (reference sequence). In DNA form, the CDR3 reads TGTGCCAGCAGCATGCCGGGACAGGGATTCTATGGCTACACCTTC. This gives the protein CASSMPGQGFYGYTF.

This clone has only a few counts. Other DNA sequences in the same sample also yield this CDR3. The V call is TRBV18, the J call TRBJ1-2, with TRBD1 matching 9 bases. CDR3 length: 14 amino acids. Germline V gene lookup returns CDR1 KGHSH and CDR2 LQKENI. V lost 0 bases and J lost 5; bases outside the gene matches: 1. The CDR3 nucleotides are TGTGCCAGCTCACCACCGGGACAGGGTTATGGCTACACCTTC. Translating it yields CASSPPGQGYGYTF. The whole variable domain, filled in from reference TRBV18 and TRBJ1-2, reads NAGVMQNPRHLVRRRGQEARLRCSPMKGHSHVYWYRQLPEEGLKFMVYLQKENIIDESGMPKERFSAEFPKEGPSILRIQQVVRGDSAAYFCASSPPGQGYGYTFGSGTRLTVV.

This clone was found a few times. The V call is TRBV30, the J call TRBJ1-5; D possibly corresponds to TRBD1 (6 bases). Trimming removed 3 bases at V and 3 bases at J, with 9 bases between. The CDR3 has 13 residues. Germline assignment: CDR1 GTSNPN and CDR2 SVGIG (reference sequence). The CDR3 region is CAWSRDTNQPQHF. DNA for the CDR3: TGTGCCTGGAGCCGGGACACCAATCAGCCCCAGCATTTT.

This clone appeared a few times. The chain joins TRBV10-3 to TRBJ2-1; TRBD2 aligns across 10 bases. Looked up from germline, CDR1 is ENHRY and CDR2 is SYGVKD. CDR3 length: 14 amino acids. The V segment lost 4 bases and the J segment 10 bases; nucleotides outside the gene matches: 7. This chain's CDR3 is CAISGASGRGEQFF. CDR3 sequence (DNA): TGTGCCATCAGTGGCGCTAGCGGGAGAGGCGAGCAGTTCTTC.

This clone has a handful of counts. The V call is TRBV5-7, the J call TRBJ2-1, with 14 bases that match TRBD2. TRBV5-7 is classed as an ORF, of uncertain function. This CDR3 has 17 residues. After removal of 2 bases from V and 8 bases from J, the junction contained 9 bases not matched to a gene. The CDR3 DNA sequence: TGTGCCAGCAGCTTAAACCGGGGACTAGCGGGAGTCGATGAGCAGTTCTTC. The encoded protein is CASSLNRGLAGVDEQFF.

J is TRBJ2-3 and V is TRBV2; 8 positions agree with TRBD2. V shed 8 bases and J 8 bases; nucleotides not matched to a gene: 12. There are 14 residues in the CDR3. CDR1 and CDR2 (germline): SNHLY, FYNNEI. The CDR3 region is CASPLREGPGTQYF. The CDR3 DNA reads TGTGCCAGCCCCCTCCGGGAGGGTCCGGGTACGCAGTATTTT.

The V gene is TRBV28, the J gene TRBJ2-2; D is uncertain. Trimming shortened V by 2 bases and J by 5 bases, and 9 bases separated the two germline ends. Germline V gene data show CDR1 as MDHEN and CDR2 as SYDVKM. The CDR3 loop spans 14 amino acids. CDR3 loop: CASSLGHRTGELFF. The CDR3 coding sequence is TGTGCCAGCAGTTTAGGGCACCGGACCGGGGAGCTGTTTTTT.

This clone was observed a few times. The rearrangement joins TRBV4-1 to TRBJ2-3, with TRBD1 identical over 7 bases. The CDR3 covers 17 residues. The germline gives CDR1 MGHRA, CDR2 YSYEKL. The V and J ends lost 4 bases and 2 bases, in that order; junction bases with no gene match: 12. CDR3 sequence reads: CASSPSPGQKDTDTQYF. CDR3 in DNA: TGCGCCAGCAGCCCCTCGCCGGGACAGAAAGACACAGATACGCAGTATTTT.

The V and J genes are TRBV2 and TRBJ2-6, with a possible D match to TRBD1 (5 bases). Germline CDR1 SNHLY, CDR2 FYNNEI. The ends were cut back, 8 bases at V and 0 bases at J, with 11 bases in the middle. This CDR3 has 15 residues. The CDR3 DNA is TGTGCCAGCCAGGGCGCCCGCTCTGGGGCCAACGTCCTGACTTTC. Protein product: CASQGARSGANVLTF.

This clone has more than one count but fewer than ten. In nucleotides, the CDR3 is TGTGCCAGCAGCTTAGGGGGCGGAACGGGGGAGCAGGGGCAGTTCTTC. Encoded protein: CASSLGGGTGEQGQFF. This rearrangement joins TRBV11-3 to TRBJ2-1; D is possibly TRBD2 (6 bases). The CDR3 is made up of 16 amino acids. Germline V CDR1 and CDR2: SGHNT, YENEEA. V lost 1 base to trimming and J lost 12 bases, with 22 bases between them.

This clone has just a few counts. The chain carries TRBV7-2 and TRBJ2-3; 14 bases agree with TRBD2. This CDR3 region has 15 residues. Per germline, CDR1 SGHTA and CDR2 FQGNSA. V lost 3 bases and J lost 4; bases outside the gene matches: 0. CDR3 residues: CASSLGLAGADTQYF. The CDR3 region has the DNA TGTGCCAGCAGCTTGGGACTAGCGGGAGCAGATACGCAGTATTTT.

The rearrangement joins TRBV19 to TRBJ2-3; 9 nucleotides line up with TRBD2. CDR1 and CDR2 (germline): LNHDA, SQIVND (reference sequence). Unmatched junction bases numbered 8, after V lost 5 bases and J lost 5 bases. The CDR3 loop spans 15 amino acids. DNA for the CDR3: TGTGCCAGTAGTCTACGGGCGGGAGGGGGAGATACGCAGTATTTT. This encodes CASSLRAGGGDTQYF.

The rearrangement links TRBV12-5 to TRBJ1-5; no reliable D call. The CDR3 loop spans 18 amino acids. Looked up from germline, CDR1 is LGHNT and CDR2 is FRNRAP. V was cut by 7 bases and J by 0 bases, with 22 bases left in between. CDR3 in amino acids: CASALGGFGRDSNQPQHF. CDR3 coding DNA: TGTGCTAGTGCATTGGGTGGTTTCGGGAGGGATAGCAATCAGCCCCAGCATTTT.

This clone was seen a handful of times. This chain joins TRBV29-1 and TRBJ2-3; TRBD2 aligns across 8 bases. The V gene's germline CDR1 is SQVTM and CDR2 ANQGSEA. The ends lost 5 bases at V and 4 bases at J; junction bases unmatched: 11. The CDR3 covers 15 residues. The CDR3 region is CSVMESGSRADTQYF. The CDR3 bases are TGCAGCGTTATGGAAAGCGGGAGTCGGGCAGATACGCAGTATTTT.